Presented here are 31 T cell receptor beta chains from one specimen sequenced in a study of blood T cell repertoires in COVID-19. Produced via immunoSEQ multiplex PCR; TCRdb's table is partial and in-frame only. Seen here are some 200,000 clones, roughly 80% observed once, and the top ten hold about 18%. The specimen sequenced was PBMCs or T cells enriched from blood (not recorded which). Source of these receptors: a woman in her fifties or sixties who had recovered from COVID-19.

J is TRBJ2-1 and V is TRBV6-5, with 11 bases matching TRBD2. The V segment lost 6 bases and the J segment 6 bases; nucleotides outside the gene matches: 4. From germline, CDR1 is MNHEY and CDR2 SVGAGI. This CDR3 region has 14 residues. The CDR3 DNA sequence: TGTGCCAGCAGGACTAGCGGGATTGGCAATGAGCAGTTCTTC. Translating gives CASRTSGIGNEQFF.

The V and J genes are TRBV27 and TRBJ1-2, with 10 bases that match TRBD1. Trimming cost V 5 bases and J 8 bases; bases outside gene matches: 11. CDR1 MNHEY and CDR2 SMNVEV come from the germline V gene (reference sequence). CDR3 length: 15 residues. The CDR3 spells CASSAADRGVVGYTF. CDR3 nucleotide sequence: TGTGCCAGCAGTGCCGCGGACAGGGGGGTGGTAGGCTACACCTTC.

The CDR3 DNA reads as TGTGCCAGCAGCGTCGGGACTAGTTATTACAATGAGCAGTTCTTC. The encoded protein is CASSVGTSYYNEQFF. The V gene is TRBV11-2, the J gene TRBJ2-1, with 8 bases aligning to TRBD2. The CDR3 totals 15 residues. The germline CDR1 and CDR2 sequences are SGHAT and FQNNGV. The ends lost 5 bases at V and 4 bases at J; junction bases unmatched: 7.

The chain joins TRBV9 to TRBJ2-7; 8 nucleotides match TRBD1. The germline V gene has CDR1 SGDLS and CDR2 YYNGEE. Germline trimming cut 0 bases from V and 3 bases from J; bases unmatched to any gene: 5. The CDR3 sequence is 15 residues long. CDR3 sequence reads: CASSVAGGQGYEQYF. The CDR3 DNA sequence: TGTGCCAGCAGCGTAGCTGGAGGACAGGGCTACGAGCAGTACTTC.

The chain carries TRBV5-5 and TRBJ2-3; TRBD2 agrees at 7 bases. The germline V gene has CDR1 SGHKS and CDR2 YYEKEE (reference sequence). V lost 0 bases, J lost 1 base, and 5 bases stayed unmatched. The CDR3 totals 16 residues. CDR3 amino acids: CASSLEASGRTDTQYF. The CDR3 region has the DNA TGTGCCAGCAGCTTGGAGGCTAGCGGACGCACAGATACGCAGTATTTT.

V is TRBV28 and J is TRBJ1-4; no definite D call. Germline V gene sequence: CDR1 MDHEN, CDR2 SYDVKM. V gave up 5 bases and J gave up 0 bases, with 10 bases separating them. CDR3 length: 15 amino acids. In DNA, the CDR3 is TGTGCCAGCAGTGGTTGGTCGGCAACTAATGAAAAACTGTTTTTT. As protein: CASSGWSATNEKLFF.

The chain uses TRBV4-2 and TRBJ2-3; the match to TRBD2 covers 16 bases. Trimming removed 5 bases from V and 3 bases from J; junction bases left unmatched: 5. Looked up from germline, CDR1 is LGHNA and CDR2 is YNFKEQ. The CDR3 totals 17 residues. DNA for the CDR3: TGTGCCAGCAGCTTTGGGACTAGCGGGGGGGGGACAGATACGCAGTATTTT. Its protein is CASSFGTSGGGTDTQYF.

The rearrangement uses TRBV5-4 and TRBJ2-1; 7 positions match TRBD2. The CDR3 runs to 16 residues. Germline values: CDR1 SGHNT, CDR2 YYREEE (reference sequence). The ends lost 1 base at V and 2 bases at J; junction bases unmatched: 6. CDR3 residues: CASSLSASGTYNEQFF. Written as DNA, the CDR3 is TGTGCCAGCAGCTTGTCGGCTAGCGGAACCTACAATGAGCAGTTCTTC.

The CDR3 loop reads CAWSRAYPRTDTQYF. The CDR3, as DNA: TGTGCCTGGAGTAGAGCCTACCCCCGCACAGATACGCAGTATTTT. The V and J genes are TRBV30 and TRBJ2-3; D not certain. The V end was cut by 2 bases, the J end by 1 base, with 13 bases between. The CDR3 has 15 amino acids. The germline V gene has CDR1 GTSNPN and CDR2 SVGIG (reference sequence).

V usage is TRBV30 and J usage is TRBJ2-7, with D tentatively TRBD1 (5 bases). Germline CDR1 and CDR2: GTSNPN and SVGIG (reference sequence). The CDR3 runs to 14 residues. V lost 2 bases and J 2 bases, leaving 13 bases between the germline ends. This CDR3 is CAWSQSAGTYEQYF. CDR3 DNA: TGTGCCTGGAGTCAGTCGGCAGGGACCTACGAGCAGTACTTC. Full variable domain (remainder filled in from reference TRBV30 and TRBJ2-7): SQTIHQWPATLVQPVGSPLSLECTVEGTSNPNLYWYRQAAGRGLQLLFYSVGIGQISSEVPQNLSASRPQDRQFILSSKKLLLSDSGFYLCAWSQSAGTYEQYFGPGTRLTVT.

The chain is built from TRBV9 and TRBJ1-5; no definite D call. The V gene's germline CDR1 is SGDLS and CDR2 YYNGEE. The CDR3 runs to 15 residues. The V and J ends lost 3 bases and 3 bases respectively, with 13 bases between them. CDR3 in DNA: TGTGCCAGCAGCGCAGATTCGGGTTTCAATCAGCCCCAGCATTTT. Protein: CASSADSGFNQPQHF.

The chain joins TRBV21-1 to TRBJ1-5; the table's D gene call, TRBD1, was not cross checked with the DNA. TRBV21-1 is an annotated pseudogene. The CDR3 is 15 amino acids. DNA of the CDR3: TGTGCCAGCAGCAAAGGCAGGGTCGGCAATCAGCCCCAGCATTTT. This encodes CASSKGRVGNQPQHF.

The chain's CDR3 is CASRDRGSTEAFF. Written as DNA, the CDR3 is TGTGCCAGCAGAGACAGGGGTAGCACTGAAGCTTTCTTT. J is TRBJ1-1 and V is TRBV25-1; 8 positions match TRBD1. V gave up 6 bases and J gave up 4 bases; unmatched junction bases: 4. This CDR3 has 13 amino acids. CDR1 is MGHDK, CDR2 SYGVNS, per germline.

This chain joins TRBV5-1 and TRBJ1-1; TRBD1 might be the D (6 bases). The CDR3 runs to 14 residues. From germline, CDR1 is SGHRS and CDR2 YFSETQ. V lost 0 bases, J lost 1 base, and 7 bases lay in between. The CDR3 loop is CASSLGTANTEAFF. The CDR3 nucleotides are TGCGCCAGCAGCTTGGGGACAGCGAACACTGAAGCTTTCTTT.

The CDR3 coding sequence is TGTGCCAGCTCACGAGGACAGCCCCAAGAGACCCAGTACTTC. The encoded protein is CASSRGQPQETQYF. The rearrangement uses TRBV18 and TRBJ2-5; possible D gene TRBD1, 6 bases. The CDR3 extends over 14 amino acids. V was clipped by 4 bases and J by 1 base, with 10 bases between them. CDR1 is KGHSH and CDR2 is LQKENI in the germline V gene.

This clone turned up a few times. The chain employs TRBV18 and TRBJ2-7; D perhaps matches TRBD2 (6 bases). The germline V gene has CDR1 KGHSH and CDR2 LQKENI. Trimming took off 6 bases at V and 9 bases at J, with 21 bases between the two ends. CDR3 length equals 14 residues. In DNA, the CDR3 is TGTGCCAGCTCCCCTAGCGAGAGGGCCGGGGGGCAGTACTTC. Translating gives CASSPSERAGGQYF.

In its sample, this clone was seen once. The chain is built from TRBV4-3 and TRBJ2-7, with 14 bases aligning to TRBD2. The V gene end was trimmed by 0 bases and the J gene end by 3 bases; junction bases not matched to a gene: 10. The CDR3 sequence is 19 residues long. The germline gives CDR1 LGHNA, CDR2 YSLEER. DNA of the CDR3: TGCGCCAGCAGCCAAGAGGTCGGGACTAGCGGGAGTTTTGTCTACGAGCAGTACTTC. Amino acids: CASSQEVGTSGSFVYEQYF.

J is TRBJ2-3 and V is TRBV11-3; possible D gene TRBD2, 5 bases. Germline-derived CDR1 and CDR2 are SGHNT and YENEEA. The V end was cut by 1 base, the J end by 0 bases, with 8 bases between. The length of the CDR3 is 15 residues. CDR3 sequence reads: CASSLARGSTDTQYF. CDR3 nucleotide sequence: TGTGCCAGCAGCTTAGCACGCGGGAGCACAGATACGCAGTATTTT.

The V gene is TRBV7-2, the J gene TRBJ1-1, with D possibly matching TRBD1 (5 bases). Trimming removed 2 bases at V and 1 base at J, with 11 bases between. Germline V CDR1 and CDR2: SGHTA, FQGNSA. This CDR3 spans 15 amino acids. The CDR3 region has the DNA TGTGCCAGCAGCTTATCCGCAGGGCGGAACACTGAAGCTTTCTTT. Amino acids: CASSLSAGRNTEAFF. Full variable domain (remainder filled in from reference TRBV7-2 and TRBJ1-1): GAGVSQSPSNKVTEKGKDVELRCDPISGHTALYWYRQSLGQGLEFLIYFQGNSAPDKSGLPSDRFSAERTGGSVSTLTIQRTQQEDSAVYLCASSLSAGRNTEAFFGQGTRLTVV.

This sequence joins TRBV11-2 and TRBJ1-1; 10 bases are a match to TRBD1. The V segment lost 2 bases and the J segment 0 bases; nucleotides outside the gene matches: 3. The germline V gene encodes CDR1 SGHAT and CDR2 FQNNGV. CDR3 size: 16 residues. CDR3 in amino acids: CASSLRTGGMNTEAFF. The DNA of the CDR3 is TGTGCCAGCAGCTTAAGGACAGGGGGAATGAACACTGAAGCTTTCTTT.

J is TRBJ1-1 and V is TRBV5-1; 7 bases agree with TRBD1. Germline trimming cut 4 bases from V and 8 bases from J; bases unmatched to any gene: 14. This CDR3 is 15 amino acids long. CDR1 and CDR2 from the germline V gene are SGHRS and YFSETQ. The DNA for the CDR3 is TGCGCCAGCAGCGACAGATCAAGGGGGCTTATAGAAGCTTTCTTT. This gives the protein CASSDRSRGLIEAFF.

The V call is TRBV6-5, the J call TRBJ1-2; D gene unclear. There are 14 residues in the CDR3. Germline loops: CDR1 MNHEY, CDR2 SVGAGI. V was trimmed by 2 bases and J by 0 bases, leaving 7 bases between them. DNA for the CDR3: TGTGCCAGCAGTTACCTAAATTCTAACTATGGCTACACCTTC. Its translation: CASSYLNSNYGYTF.

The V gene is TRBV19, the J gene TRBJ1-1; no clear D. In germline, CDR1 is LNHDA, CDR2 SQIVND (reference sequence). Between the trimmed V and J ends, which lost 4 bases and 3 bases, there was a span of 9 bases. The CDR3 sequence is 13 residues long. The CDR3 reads CASSTSRDTEAFF. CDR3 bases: TGTGCCAGTAGTACGTCCCGGGACACTGAAGCTTTCTTT.

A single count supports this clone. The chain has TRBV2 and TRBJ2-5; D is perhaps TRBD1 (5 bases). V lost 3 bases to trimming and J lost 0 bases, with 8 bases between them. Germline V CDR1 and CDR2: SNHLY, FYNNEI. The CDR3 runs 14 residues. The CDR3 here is CASSETVYQETQYF. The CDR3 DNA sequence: TGTGCCAGCAGTGAGACAGTGTACCAAGAGACCCAGTACTTC.

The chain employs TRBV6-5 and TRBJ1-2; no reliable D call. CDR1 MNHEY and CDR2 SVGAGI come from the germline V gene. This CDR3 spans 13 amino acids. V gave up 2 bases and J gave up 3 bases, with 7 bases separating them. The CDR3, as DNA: TGTGCCAGCAGTTACGGAGCCTACTATGGCTACACCTTC. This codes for CASSYGAYYGYTF.

This chain's CDR3 is CASSLGLAGGTYEQYF. DNA of the CDR3: TGTGCCAGCAGCCTTGGACTAGCGGGAGGAACCTACGAGCAGTACTTC. The chain has TRBV7-6 and TRBJ2-7; 14 bases map to TRBD2. Unmatched junction bases numbered 5, after V lost 5 bases and J lost 2 bases. CDR3 length: 16 residues. The germline gives CDR1 SGHVS, CDR2 FNYEAQ.

The CDR3 nucleotides are TGTGCCTGGACAGGACTAGCGGGTAACAATGAGCAGTTCTTC. Translated: CAWTGLAGNNEQFF. The chain is built from TRBV30 and TRBJ2-1; TRBD2 agrees at 11 bases. V was clipped by 4 bases and J by 5 bases; unmatched bases: 4. This CDR3 has 14 amino acids. CDR1 GTSNPN and CDR2 SVGIG come from the germline V gene (reference sequence). The full variable domain, rest sourced from reference TRBV30 and TRBJ2-1, is SQTIHQWPATLVQPVGSPLSLECTVEGTSNPNLYWYRQAAGRGLQLLFYSVGIGQISSEVPQNLSASRPQDRQFILSSKKLLLSDSGFYLCAWTGLAGNNEQFFGPGTRLTVL.

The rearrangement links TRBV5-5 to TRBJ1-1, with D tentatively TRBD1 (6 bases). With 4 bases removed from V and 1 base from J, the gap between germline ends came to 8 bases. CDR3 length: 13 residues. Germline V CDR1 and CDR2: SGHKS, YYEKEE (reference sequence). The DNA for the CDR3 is TGTGCCAGCAGCCTGGACAGGAACACTGAAGCTTTCTTT. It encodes CASSLDRNTEAFF.

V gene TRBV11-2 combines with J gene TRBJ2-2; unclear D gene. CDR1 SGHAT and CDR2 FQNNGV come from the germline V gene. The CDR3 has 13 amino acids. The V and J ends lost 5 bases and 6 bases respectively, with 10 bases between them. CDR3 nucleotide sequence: TGTGCCAGCAGCAGGCAGGTGGCCGGGGAGCTGTTTTTT. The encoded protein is CASSRQVAGELFF.

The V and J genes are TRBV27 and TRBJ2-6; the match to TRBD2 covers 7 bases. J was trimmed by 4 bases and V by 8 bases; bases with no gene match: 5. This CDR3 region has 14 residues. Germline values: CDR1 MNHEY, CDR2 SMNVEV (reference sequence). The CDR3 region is CASRGRTGANVLTF. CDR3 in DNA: TGTGCCAGCCGCGGGAGAACCGGGGCCAACGTCCTGACTTTC.

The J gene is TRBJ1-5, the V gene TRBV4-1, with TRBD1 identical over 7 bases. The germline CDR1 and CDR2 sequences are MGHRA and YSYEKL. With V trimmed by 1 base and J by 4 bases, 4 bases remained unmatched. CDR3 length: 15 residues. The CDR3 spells CASSQGEQGNQPQHF. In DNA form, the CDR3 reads TGCGCCAGCAGCCAAGGGGAACAGGGGAATCAGCCCCAGCATTTT.